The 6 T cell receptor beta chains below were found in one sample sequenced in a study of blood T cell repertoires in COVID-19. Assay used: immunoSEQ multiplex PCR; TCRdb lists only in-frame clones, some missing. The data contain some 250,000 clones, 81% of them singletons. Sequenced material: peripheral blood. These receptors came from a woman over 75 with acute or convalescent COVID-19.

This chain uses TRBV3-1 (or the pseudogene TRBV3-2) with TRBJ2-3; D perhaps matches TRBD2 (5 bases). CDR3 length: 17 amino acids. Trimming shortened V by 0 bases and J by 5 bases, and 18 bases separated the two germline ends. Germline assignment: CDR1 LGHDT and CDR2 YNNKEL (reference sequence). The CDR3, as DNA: TGTGCCAGCAGCCAAGAATGGCGGGTACGTGATGGAGATACGCAGTATTTT. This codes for CASSQEWRVRDGDTQYF.

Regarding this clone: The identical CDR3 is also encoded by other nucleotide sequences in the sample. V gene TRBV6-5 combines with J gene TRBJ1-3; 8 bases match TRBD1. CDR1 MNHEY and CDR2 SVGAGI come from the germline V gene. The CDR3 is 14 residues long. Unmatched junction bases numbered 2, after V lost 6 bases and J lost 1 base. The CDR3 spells CASSRQGSGNTIYF. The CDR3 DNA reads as TGTGCCAGCAGCCGACAGGGGTCTGGAAACACCATATATTTT.

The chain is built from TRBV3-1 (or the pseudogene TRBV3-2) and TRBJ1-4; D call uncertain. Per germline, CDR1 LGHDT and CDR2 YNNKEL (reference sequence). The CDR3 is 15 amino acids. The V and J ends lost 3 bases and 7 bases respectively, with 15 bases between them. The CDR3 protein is CASSQTPTGVEKLFF. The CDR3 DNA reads TGTGCCAGCAGCCAGACCCCCACTGGAGTTGAAAAACTGTTTTTT.

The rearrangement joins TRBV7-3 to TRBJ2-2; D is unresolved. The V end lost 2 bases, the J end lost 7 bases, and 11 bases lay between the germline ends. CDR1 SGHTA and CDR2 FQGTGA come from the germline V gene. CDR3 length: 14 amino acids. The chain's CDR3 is CASSLVQVSGELFF. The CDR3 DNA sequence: TGTGCCAGCAGCTTAGTGCAGGTCAGCGGGGAGCTGTTTTTT.

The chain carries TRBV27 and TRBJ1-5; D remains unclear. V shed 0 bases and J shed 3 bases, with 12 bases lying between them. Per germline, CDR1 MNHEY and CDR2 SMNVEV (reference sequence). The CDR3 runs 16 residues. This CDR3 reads CASSLSPGALNQPQHF. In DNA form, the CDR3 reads TGTGCCAGCAGTTTATCGCCGGGAGCCCTCAATCAGCCCCAGCATTTT.

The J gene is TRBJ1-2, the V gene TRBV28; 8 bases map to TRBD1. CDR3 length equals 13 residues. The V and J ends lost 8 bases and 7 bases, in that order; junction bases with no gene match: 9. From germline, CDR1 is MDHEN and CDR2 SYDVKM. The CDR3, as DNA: TGTGCCAGCGGTACAGGGGGGATAACTGGCTACACCTTC. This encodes CASGTGGITGYTF.